This TCR beta chain was observed in a study of CD8+ T cells in alopecia areata. Study-wide results and caveats: Throughout tofacitinib, many expanded lesional clones continued to persist in scalp and blood. Clonality exceeded that of normal scalp in lesional scalp, most notably in alopecia totalis/universalis. Scalp sample sequencing also detects resident alphabeta T cells of normal skin.

Treatment indicated: oral pan-JAK inhibitor, 5-10 mg twice daily. Alopecia areata patients provided lesional scalp punch biopsies and peripheral blood. J gave up 5 bases and V 5 bases, and 8 bases lay outside the gene matches. The germline CDR1 and CDR2 sequences are SEHNR and FQNEAQ (reference sequence). The CDR3 runs to 15 residues. Isolated RNA was reverse transcribed into cDNA used as the sequencing template. TCRdb keeps only in-frame clones here, not all; method: immunoSEQ multiplex PCR. The sample records 100,000 to 150,000 clones, over 60% being singletons. Turning to this clone: Its antigen is unidentified.

V is TRBV7-9 and J is TRBJ2-2; 7 bases are a match to TRBD1. The sequence came from a human donor with alopecia areata. The specimen comprised CD4+ T cells sorted from blood, sampled at week 4, from a patient treated with tofacitinib. This chain's CDR3 is CASSQRTGWTGELFF. The CDR3 coding sequence is TGTGCCAGCAGCCAAAGGACAGGTTGGACCGGGGAGCTGTTTTTT. The whole variable domain, filled in from reference TRBV7-9 and TRBJ2-2, reads DTGVSQNPRHKITKRGQNVTFRCDPISEHNRLYWYRQTLGQGPEFLTYFQNEAQLEKSRLLSDRFSAERPKGSFSTLEIQRTEQGDSAMYLCASSQRTGWTGELFFGEGSRLTVL.